The 11 T cell receptor beta chains below come from one sample, sequenced in a study of T cell responses to AZD1222 COVID-19 vaccine. Sequencing used immunoSEQ multiplex PCR; TCRdb keeps in-frame clones, though not all of them. The sample has roughly 100,000 clones, about 91% seen once. The specimen comprised peripheral blood, sampled 28 days after the second AZD1222 dose. These receptors came from an adult who received the AZD1222 COVID-19 vaccine.

The J gene is TRBJ1-2, the V gene TRBV28; D not certain. V was shortened by 8 bases and J by 4 bases, with 20 bases between the two germline ends. The CDR3 length is 15 residues. The germline V gene encodes CDR1 MDHEN and CDR2 SYDVKM. The CDR3 reads CASSGTVGFPYGYTF. Here the CDR3 DNA reads TGTGCCAGCTCGGGTACAGTCGGCTTTCCCTATGGCTACACCTTC.

V and J are TRBV10-1 and TRBJ1-2; D is uncertain. V lost 10 bases and J 10 bases, leaving 25 bases between the germline ends. The germline gives CDR1 WNHNN, CDR2 SYGVQD (reference sequence). The CDR3 sequence is 14 residues long. The CDR3 DNA follows: TGCGCCACCCTAATTCGAACCACTACCGCTGTCTACACCTTC. Amino acid sequence: CATLIRTTTAVYTF.

The genes are TRBV9 and TRBJ2-5; 13 bases agree with TRBD2. The CDR3 totals 17 residues. With V trimmed by 2 bases and J by 1 base, 5 bases remained unmatched. The V gene's germline CDR1 is SGDLS and CDR2 YYNGEE. CDR3 loop: CASSVGGLAGLQETQYF. The CDR3 DNA is TGTGCCAGCAGCGTGGGGGGACTAGCGGGACTCCAAGAGACCCAGTACTTC.

The CDR3, as DNA: TGTGCCAGCTCGCCCGTTGAGGGGAATAACTATGGCTACACCTTC. Translation: CASSPVEGNNYGYTF. The gene calls are TRBV18 and TRBJ1-2; tentatively, D is TRBD1 (5 bases). V was pared by 6 bases and J by 1 base, with 15 bases between. CDR3 size: 15 residues. CDR1 and CDR2 (germline): KGHSH, LQKENI.

The chain is built from TRBV23-1 and TRBJ2-5; 7 bases agree with TRBD2. TRBV23-1 is annotated as an ORF whose role is uncertain. The CDR3 runs 23 residues. V shed 3 bases, J shed 5 bases, and the junction held 33 bases outside the gene matches. The CDR3 DNA follows: TGCGCCAGCAGTCATGAGGGTGGGGGACCTTGCTACCAGGCGGGAGCGAGTGCGGAGACCCAGTACTTC. Encoded protein: CASSHEGGGPCYQAGASAETQYF.

The table lists this clone with a few counts. The gene calls are TRBV5-4 and TRBJ2-1; weak D call: TRBD2 (7 bases). This CDR3 region has 17 residues. CDR1 SGHNT and CDR2 YYREEE come from the germline V gene (reference sequence). The V and J ends lost 4 bases and 8 bases respectively, with 25 bases between them. CDR3 DNA: TGTGCCAGCAGCCCTCCGAGGGGGACTCCGGGGGGAGATGAGCAGTTCTTC. Protein: CASSPPRGTPGGDEQFF.

The chain employs TRBV7-8 and TRBJ1-1; no firm D call. Between the trimmed V and J ends, which lost 2 bases and 6 bases, there was a span of 10 bases. Germline lookup yields CDR1 SGHVS and CDR2 FQNEAQ. This CDR3 comprises 13 residues. Here the CDR3 reads CASSLFSPPEAFF. The CDR3 DNA reads TGTGCCAGCAGCTTATTTTCCCCCCCTGAAGCTTTCTTT.

A few counts support this clone. The genes are TRBV7-9 and TRBJ2-2; TRBD2 matches at 12 bases. Germline CDR1 is SEHNR and CDR2 is FQNEAQ (reference sequence). The CDR3 consists of 16 residues. Germline trimming cut 5 bases from V and 7 bases from J; bases unmatched to any gene: 8. CDR3 amino acids: CASSTRTSGMVGELFF. CDR3 coding DNA: TGTGCCAGCAGCACACGGACTAGCGGGATGGTCGGGGAGCTGTTTTTT.

The chain combines TRBV7-2 with TRBJ2-5; D possibly corresponds to TRBD2 (6 bases). The CDR3 has 14 residues. The germline CDR1 and CDR2 sequences are SGHTA and FQGNSA. Trimming cost V 4 bases and J 5 bases, with 14 bases left between them. The chain's CDR3 is CASSSYGGEETQYF. Written as DNA, the CDR3 is TGTGCCAGCAGCTCCTACGGGGGAGAGGAGACCCAGTACTTC. The full variable domain, its missing parts supplied by reference TRBV7-2 and TRBJ2-5, is GAGVSQSPSNKVTEKGKDVELRCDPISGHTALYWYRQSLGQGLEFLIYFQGNSAPDKSGLPSDRFSAERTGGSVSTLTIQRTQQEDSAVYLCASSSYGGEETQYFGPGTRLLVL.

This clone has only a few counts. The J gene is TRBJ2-1, the V gene TRBV7-2, with unresolved D. The CDR3 consists of 12 residues. The germline V gene encodes CDR1 SGHTA and CDR2 FQGNSA. V lost 5 bases, J lost 8 bases, and 10 bases lay in between. This CDR3 is CASSRNPDEQFF. The CDR3 nucleotides are TGTGCCAGCAGCCGAAATCCCGATGAGCAGTTCTTC. Variable domain in full (rest from reference TRBV7-2 and TRBJ2-1): GAGVSQSPSNKVTEKGKDVELRCDPISGHTALYWYRQSLGQGLEFLIYFQGNSAPDKSGLPSDRFSAERTGGSVSTLTIQRTQQEDSAVYLCASSRNPDEQFFGPGTRLTVL.

V is TRBV5-5 and J is TRBJ1-4; 11 bases are shared with TRBD1. Germline CDR1 SGHKS, CDR2 YYEKEE (reference sequence). The CDR3 length is 17 residues. V lost 0 bases to trimming and J lost 8 bases; unmatched junction nucleotides: 9. CDR3 amino acids: CASSLAGTGGSQEKLFF. CDR3 DNA sequence: TGTGCCAGCAGCTTGGCCGGGACAGGGGGAAGTCAGGAAAAACTGTTTTTT.